These 20 T cell receptor beta chains originate from one sample sequenced in a study of cytomegalovirus exposure and HLA in healthy donors. PCR used 60 Vbeta primers and 13 Jbeta primers. Only in-frame clones appear in the TCRdb table, and some are missing; sequencing was by immunoSEQ multiplex PCR. There are under 200,000 clones in the sample; over 70% occur only once, and over 2.5% lies in the top ten. Sequencing was carried out using PBMCs. The source is a woman in her fifties or sixties in good health and CMV-seropositive.

The V call is TRBV25-1, the J call TRBJ2-4; TRBD2 aligns across 16 bases. The CDR3 has 18 residues. CDR1 MGHDK and CDR2 SYGVNS come from the germline V gene. V was pared by 4 bases and J by 12 bases, with 15 bases of the junction left unmatched. The CDR3 DNA reads TGTGCCAGCAGTGGGCCGGGACTAGCGGGAGGGCCCCGCGGCAGTCAGTACTTC. Translating gives CASSGPGLAGGPRGSQYF.

The chain combines TRBV7-2 with TRBJ2-7; D remains unclear. The V gene's germline CDR1 is SGHTA and CDR2 FQGNSA. CDR3 size: 13 residues. V gave up 1 base and J gave up 5 bases, with 9 bases separating them. CDR3: CASSLEQAHEQYF. In DNA, the CDR3 is TGTGCCAGCAGCTTAGAGCAGGCCCACGAGCAGTACTTC.

V and J are TRBV7-9 and TRBJ1-3; D not resolved. V lost 0 bases and J 0 bases, leaving 6 bases between the germline ends. CDR1 and CDR2 (germline): SEHNR, FQNEAQ (reference sequence). The CDR3 length is 15 residues. The CDR3 DNA sequence: TGTGCCAGCAGCTTAGCGTCCGTCTCTGGAAACACCATATATTTT. Amino acid sequence: CASSLASVSGNTIYF.

Regarding this clone: Other DNA sequences from this sample encode an identical CDR3 as well. This sequence joins TRBV6-1 and TRBJ1-2; TRBD1 aligns across 8 bases. The CDR3 is made up of 13 amino acids. The V and J ends lost 4 bases and 3 bases, in that order; junction bases with no gene match: 1. CDR1 is MNHNS, CDR2 SASEGT, per germline. CDR3 region: CASSVDRDYGYTF. For the CDR3, the DNA is TGTGCCAGCAGTGTGGACAGGGACTATGGCTACACCTTC.

The genes are TRBV7-2 and TRBJ2-7, with 9 positions matching TRBD2. After removal of 4 bases from V and 6 bases from J, the junction contained 16 bases not matched to a gene. Germline CDR1 reads SGHTA; CDR2 reads FQGNSA. The CDR3 loop spans 17 amino acids. CDR3 nucleotide sequence: TGTGCCAGCAGCTCCGAGCACCCTCGAGCGGGGGGCGGCGAGCAGTACTTC. Amino acids: CASSSEHPRAGGGEQYF.

The gene calls are TRBV7-6 and TRBJ2-2; D unclear. There are 14 residues in the CDR3. The germline V and J ends were trimmed by 2 bases and 0 bases, with 4 bases remaining between them. Germline loops: CDR1 SGHVS, CDR2 FNYEAQ. CDR3 residues: CASSLPSNTGELFF. CDR3 nucleotides: TGTGCCAGCAGCTTACCCTCGAACACCGGGGAGCTGTTTTTT.

V usage is TRBV5-1 and J usage is TRBJ1-6; D is unclear. Trimming left V 0 bases short and J 9 bases short, with 13 bases between. Germline V lookup: CDR1 SGHRS, CDR2 YFSETQ. The CDR3 has 15 residues. The CDR3 DNA reads TGCGCCAGCAGCTTGGGGAGGGAAGGTCTTTCACCCCTCCACTTT. It encodes CASSLGREGLSPLHF.

V is TRBV30 and J is TRBJ1-2; tentatively, D is TRBD1 (6 bases). Trimming stripped 1 base from V and 4 bases from J, with 13 bases between. CDR3 length equals 14 residues. Germline CDR1 reads GTSNPN; CDR2 reads SVGIG (reference sequence). The CDR3 DNA reads TGTGCCTGGAGTGAGAGCACGACAGGCTATGGCTACACCTTC. It specifies CAWSESTTGYGYTF.

The CDR3 DNA reads as TGTGCCTGGACCTACCGGGACAGGGGATTAGGAAGGACTGAAGCTTTCTTT. It is translated as CAWTYRDRGLGRTEAFF. V is TRBV30 and J is TRBJ1-1; the match to TRBD1 covers 10 bases. CDR1 is GTSNPN, CDR2 SVGIG, per germline (reference sequence). Trimming took 4 bases from V and 5 from J; bases not matched to a gene: 16. There are 17 residues in the CDR3.

This chain connects TRBV11-2 to TRBJ2-3, with TRBD1 as a possible D gene (6 bases). The CDR3 covers 18 residues. V lost 0 bases and J lost 0, with 16 bases in between. The germline CDR1 and CDR2 sequences are SGHAT and FQNNGV. CDR3 DNA: TGTGCCAGCAGCTTAGATAGAAAAGGGGGTACTAGCACAGATACGCAGTATTTT. Residues: CASSLDRKGGTSTDTQYF. Full variable domain (remainder filled in from reference TRBV11-2 and TRBJ2-3): EAGVAQSPRYKIIEKRQSVAFWCNPISGHATLYWYQQILGQGPKLLIQFQNNGVVDDSQLPKDRFSAERLKGVDSTLKIQPAKLEDSAVYLCASSLDRKGGTSTDTQYFGPGTRLTVL.

The V and J genes are TRBV18 and TRBJ1-1; 9 positions agree with TRBD1. Trimming removed 6 bases from V and 8 bases from J; junction bases left unmatched: 10. The CDR3 runs to 14 residues. The V gene's germline CDR1 is KGHSH and CDR2 LQKENI. The CDR3 here is CASSLSTGGEEAFF. CDR3 nucleotide sequence: TGTGCCAGCTCGCTAAGTACAGGGGGCGAGGAAGCTTTCTTT.

On this clone: One end of the junction is discordant with germline, which a read error may explain. Other DNA sequences in the same sample also yield this CDR3. V and J are TRBV5-1 and TRBJ2-3, with D unclear. The CDR3 consists of 14 residues. Looked up from germline, CDR1 is SGHRS and CDR2 is YFSETQ. The CDR3 bases are TGCGCCAGCAGCTTGGACTCGCACACAGATACACAGTATTTT. As protein: CASSLDSHTDTQYF.

This chain uses TRBV7-2 with TRBJ1-1, with D possibly being TRBD1 (6 bases). Trimming stripped 0 bases from V and 8 bases from J, with 25 bases between. In germline, CDR1 is SGHTA, CDR2 FQGNSA. This CDR3 spans 18 amino acids. The CDR3 DNA sequence: TGTGCCAGCAGCTTAGCCGGGAGGGGGGGGTCGAGAGAGGCAGAAGCTTTCTTT. As protein: CASSLAGRGGSREAEAFF.

The chain has TRBV6-5 and TRBJ1-2; a possible D gene is TRBD1 (6 bases). Trimming shortened V by 5 bases and J by 2 bases, and 12 bases separated the two germline ends. The CDR3 is 14 residues long. Germline CDR1 and CDR2: MNHEY and SVGAGI. Here the CDR3 reads CASSRTQGNYGYTF. The CDR3 DNA reads as TGTGCCAGCAGTCGGACTCAGGGGAACTATGGCTACACCTTC.

The chain combines TRBV10-3 with TRBJ2-7, with 8 nucleotides matching TRBD1. Germline loops: CDR1 ENHRY, CDR2 SYGVKD. The CDR3 contains 15 residues. The ends lost 4 bases at V and 5 bases at J; junction bases unmatched: 10. The CDR3 loop is CAISGGQGLGDEQYF. The DNA of the CDR3 is TGTGCCATCAGTGGTGGACAGGGCCTAGGGGACGAGCAGTACTTC.

CDR3 residues: CASSQDRDSPSNTEAFF. The CDR3 DNA follows: TGCGCCAGCAGCCAAGATCGGGACTCCCCCTCGAACACTGAAGCTTTCTTT. The genes are TRBV4-3 and TRBJ1-1; D possibly corresponds to TRBD1 (5 bases). The CDR3 spans 17 residues. The ends were cut back, 0 bases at V and 1 base at J, with 15 bases in the middle. Germline CDR1 and CDR2: LGHNA and YSLEER.

V is TRBV5-4 and J is TRBJ1-2; D may be TRBD1 (6 bases). The CDR3 has 15 amino acids. Trimming took 4 bases from V and 7 from J, leaving 20 bases between them. Germline values: CDR1 SGHNT, CDR2 YYREEE (reference sequence). For the CDR3, the DNA is TGTGCCAGCAGCCCAATCGGGGGGCTTCAAGCTGGCTACACCTTC. Residues: CASSPIGGLQAGYTF.

The chain recombines TRBV30 with TRBJ1-2, with D unclear. Trimming cost V 5 bases and J 2 bases, with 12 bases left between them. Germline loops: CDR1 GTSNPN, CDR2 SVGIG (reference sequence). The CDR3 is 13 residues long. The CDR3 spells CAWFSRWNYGYTF. The CDR3, as DNA: TGTGCCTGGTTTAGTCGTTGGAACTATGGCTACACCTTC.

The rearrangement joins TRBV7-3 to TRBJ2-1; D ambiguous. Germline CDR1 reads SGHTA; CDR2 reads FQGTGA. Trimming pared 5 bases from V and 1 base from J, leaving 3 bases between. CDR3 length: 12 residues. CDR3 in amino acids: CASSLSYNEQFF. CDR3 in DNA: TGTGCCAGCAGCCTTTCCTACAATGAGCAGTTCTTC. Full variable domain (outside the CDR3, taken from reference TRBV7-3 and TRBJ2-1): GAGVSQTPSNKVTEKGKYVELRCDPISGHTALYWYRQSLGQGPEFLIYFQGTGAADDSGLPNDRFFAVRPEGSVSTLKIQRTERGDSAVYLCASSLSYNEQFFGPGTRLTVL.

The chain has TRBV25-1 and TRBJ2-2, with 7 bases lining up with TRBD1. The CDR3 runs 16 residues. V trimming: 1 base; J trimming: 6 bases; junction bases outside the gene matches: 8. CDR1 and CDR2 from the germline V gene are MGHDK and SYGVNS. CDR3 nucleotide sequence: TGTGCCAGCAGTGAATCGGACAGGTATAGAGCCGGGGAGCTGTTTTTT. Protein sequence: CASSESDRYRAGELFF.